This T cell receptor (beta chain) originates from a study of blood T cells in healthy people across ages. Study results and caveats: Strongly correlated with naive T cell percentage was TCR beta diversity. Total diversity from one million sequenced T cells was likely underestimated. Researchers said unsorted PBMCs prevented a conclusive naive versus antigen-experienced comparison.

Details on this clonotype: Its target is unknown.

From germline, CDR1 is KGHSH and CDR2 LQKENI. The V gene lost 3 bases and the J gene lost 2 bases, with 14 bases spanning the gap. This CDR3 is 16 amino acids long. Using a J-beta primer mix together with a sample-barcoded 5' primer, a second PCR was run for about 7 to 12 cycles. Each single sample gave us at least 2.5 million CDR3-containing paired-end reads. TCRdb redid the calling of the 5' RACE reads with MiXCR, one entry per CDR3 protein. The data show around 600,000 distinct CDR3 sequences, more than 45% seen once. The source is a man at least 80 years old in good health. The source material was blood. This sequence joins TRBV18 and TRBJ2-1; TRBD2 might be the D (6 bases). The chain's CDR3 is CASSPFGTLTYNEQFF. CDR3 coding DNA: TGTGCCAGCTCACCGTTCGGGACTCTTACCTACAATGAGCAGTTCTTC. Together with reference TRBV18 and TRBJ2-1, the CDR3 gives the full variable domain: NAGVMQNPRHLVRRRGQEARLRCSPMKGHSHVYWYRQLPEEGLKFMVYLQKENIIDESGMPKERFSAEFPKEGPSILRIQQVVRGDSAAYFCASSPFGTLTYNEQFFGPGTRLTVL.